These 16 T cell receptor beta chains were all obtained from the same sample, sequenced in a study of T-cell memory formation after mild COVID-19 (dated by TCRdb to the early 2020s). The library relied on 5' RACE. Sequencing was performed on an Illumina NovaSeq 6000. Clones were called with MiXCR by TCRdb after fastp trimmed the public reads at Q25, and only in-frame beta chains were retained. Each CDR3 protein gets just one entry, which takes the most common genes and DNA from the rows behind it. The sample contains roughly 250,000 distinct CDR3 sequences, about 15% of them found a single time. 3.5% of the sample rests with the top ten. The sequencing sample was made of PBMCs or a T cell subset sorted from them (not recorded which). The receptors were gathered from a man between 18 and 35 years old who had mild COVID-19 (a few samples of this study predate the infection). The sample titles of this study are shuffled in the database, so cell type and time point are left out; the donor was told from shared clones.

This clonotype occurred a few times. The chain uses TRBV7-9 and TRBJ1-1; the D is unclear. Germline loops: CDR1 SEHNR, CDR2 FQNEAQ (reference sequence). The CDR3 covers 15 residues. Trimming removed 1 base from V and 4 bases from J, with 13 bases in between. CDR3 nucleotides: TGTGCCAGCAGCTTAGGAGGGAGGTGGGTCACTGAAGCTTTCTTT. Translated: CASSLGGRWVTEAFF.

This clonotype was seen only a few times. The chain uses TRBV29-1 and TRBJ1-5; D is perhaps TRBD1 (6 bases). This CDR3 spans 14 amino acids. V was trimmed by 6 bases and J by 7 bases, leaving 19 bases between them. Germline lookup yields CDR1 SQVTM and CDR2 ANQGSEA. CDR3 nucleotide sequence: TGCAGCGTGAGCGGAGGGGGGTTCGACCAGCCCCAGCATTTT. Protein product: CSVSGGGFDQPQHF.

This clonotype was found a few times. The chain recombines TRBV20-1 with TRBJ2-5; TRBD1 might be the D (5 bases). V lost 5 bases to trimming and J lost 5 bases, with 15 bases between them. CDR3 length equals 13 residues. The germline gives CDR1 DFQATT, CDR2 SNEGSKA (reference sequence). Here the CDR3 reads CSAVTGGKETQYF. CDR3 sequence (DNA): TGCAGTGCTGTTACAGGTGGGAAGGAGACCCAGTACTTC.

The CDR3 DNA follows: TGTGCCAGCAGCTTAGGGGGGCTCGGGGCCAACGTCCTGACTTTC. Its protein is CASSLGGLGANVLTF. J is TRBJ2-6 and V is TRBV7-2; D might be TRBD1 (6 bases). The V end lost 1 base, the J end lost 4 bases, and 8 bases lay between the germline ends. The CDR3 extends over 15 amino acids. CDR1 is SGHTA, CDR2 FQGNSA, per germline. Together with reference TRBV7-2 and TRBJ2-6, the CDR3 gives the full variable domain: GAGVSQSPSNKVTEKGKDVELRCDPISGHTALYWYRQSLGQGLEFLIYFQGNSAPDKSGLPSDRFSAERTGGSVSTLTIQRTQQEDSAVYLCASSLGGLGANVLTFGAGSRLTVL.

This clonotype was seen more than once but under ten times. The rearrangement joins TRBV5-1 to TRBJ1-1, with D hard to call. Trimming removed 9 bases from V and 11 bases from J, with 20 bases in between. The germline CDR1 and CDR2 sequences are SGHRS and YFSETQ. This CDR3 has 12 residues. In DNA, the CDR3 is TGCGCCACCGACGCTTCGGGCATTAGGGCTTTCTTT. Its translation: CATDASGIRAFF.

This clonotype has a handful of counts. DNA of the CDR3: TGTGCCACCAGTGATCCCTTGCGGGGCGACACCGGGGAGCTGTTTTTT. Amino acid sequence: CATSDPLRGDTGELFF. This sequence joins TRBV24-1 and TRBJ2-2; TRBD2 might be the D (6 bases). The CDR3 is 16 amino acids. Germline CDR1 is KGHDR and CDR2 is SFDVKD. The germline V and J ends were trimmed by 3 bases and 3 bases, with 13 bases remaining between them.

This clonotype was seen a few times. The rearrangement links TRBV7-9 to TRBJ2-5; unclear D gene. This CDR3 has 13 amino acids. Trimming stripped 0 bases from V and 7 bases from J, with 9 bases between. Germline loops: CDR1 SEHNR, CDR2 FQNEAQ (reference sequence). The CDR3 nucleotides are TGTGCCAGCAGCTTAGCTGGTGGGGTGACCCAGTACTTC. It codes for CASSLAGGVTQYF.

This rearrangement joins TRBV7-3 to TRBJ2-1, with D perhaps TRBD1 (5 bases). V lost 5 bases, J lost 2 bases, and 13 bases lay in between. The CDR3 loop spans 15 amino acids. From germline, CDR1 is SGHTA and CDR2 FQGTGA. The CDR3 region has the DNA TGTGCCAGCAGCCCCATGGGGCCCACCTACAATGAGCAGTTCTTC. Protein sequence: CASSPMGPTYNEQFF.

This clonotype was detected a few times. The genes are TRBV6-5 and TRBJ2-3; the match to TRBD2 covers 9 bases. This CDR3 comprises 15 residues. Germline loops: CDR1 MNHEY, CDR2 SVGAGI. Trimming cost V 4 bases and J 6 bases; bases outside gene matches: 8. CDR3 loop: CASSSILAGRDTQYF. The CDR3 coding sequence is TGTGCCAGCAGTTCGATCCTAGCGGGGCGGGATACGCAGTATTTT.

This clonotype was observed a handful of times. For the CDR3, the DNA is TGTGCCAGCAGCCAAGGGCAGGGGGGCGAGCAGTACTTC. It codes for CASSQGQGGEQYF. The chain couples TRBV14 to TRBJ2-7, with D possibly being TRBD1 (7 bases). The CDR3 sequence is 13 residues long. Germline values: CDR1 SGHDN, CDR2 FVKESK. Trimming left V 1 base short and J 6 bases short, with 10 bases between.

V gene TRBV20-1 combines with J gene TRBJ1-2, with a weak D call TRBD1 (6 bases). This CDR3 contains 13 residues. Per the germline V gene, CDR1 is DFQATT and CDR2 is SNEGSKA (reference sequence). The V and J ends lost 2 bases and 4 bases respectively, with 11 bases between them. In DNA form, the CDR3 reads TGCAGTGCTAGAAGGACAGAGGGCTATGGCTACACCTTC. This codes for CSARRTEGYGYTF.

The chain has TRBV2 and TRBJ1-5, with D possibly being TRBD1 (5 bases). V lost 4 bases and J lost 7, with 14 bases in between. This CDR3 has 14 residues. The germline CDR1 and CDR2 sequences are SNHLY and FYNNEI. CDR3 sequence: CASSGRTSRQPQHF. The CDR3 DNA is TGTGCCAGCAGTGGACGGACAAGCCGCCAGCCCCAGCATTTT.

This clonotype was detected a few times. This chain joins TRBV6-5 and TRBJ2-7; 8 nucleotides match TRBD2. Germline V lookup: CDR1 MNHEY, CDR2 SVGAGI. The CDR3 runs 15 residues. J was trimmed by 1 base and V by 9 bases; bases with no gene match: 11. Written as DNA, the CDR3 is TGTGCCAGTCCCTGGCCTCGCGGGAGGTCCTACGAGCAGTACGTC. This gives the protein CASPWPRGRSYEQYV.

A few counts support this clonotype. V usage is TRBV10-2 and J usage is TRBJ1-2; no clear D gene. The CDR3 contains 12 residues. The germline V gene has CDR1 WSHSY and CDR2 SAAADI. Trimming took 3 bases from V and 7 from J, leaving 9 bases between them. DNA of the CDR3: TGCGCCAGCAGTGAATACAGAACTGGCTACACCTTC. It encodes CASSEYRTGYTF.

The table lists this clonotype with a few counts. J is TRBJ2-2 and V is TRBV6-2 or TRBV6-3; D uncertain. The V gene lost 7 bases and the J gene lost 6 bases, with 6 bases spanning the gap. CDR3 length: 11 residues. Germline V gives CDR1 MNHEY, CDR2 SVGEGT. In DNA, the CDR3 is TGTGCCAGCAATAGCCCCGGGGAGCTGTTTTTT. It encodes CASNSPGELFF.

This chain connects TRBV4-2 to TRBJ2-1; no clear D gene. Trimming pared 1 base from V and 4 bases from J, leaving 8 bases between. CDR1 LGHNA and CDR2 YNFKEQ come from the germline V gene. The CDR3 runs 14 residues. The CDR3 is CASSQVGPYNEQFF. In DNA, the CDR3 is TGTGCCAGCAGCCAAGTGGGCCCTTACAATGAGCAGTTCTTC.